A single sample is the source of the 27 T cell receptor beta chains below, sequenced in a study of CD8 T cells in Susac syndrome. RNA amounts of roughly 0.45 to 1 ug underwent reverse transcription with random hexamers. TCRdb called the immunoSEQ multiplex PCR reads again in MiXCR, with one record for every CDR3 protein. The sample holds some 96,000 distinct CDR3 sequences, over 90% seen once. Sequencing used CD4+ T cells from PBMCs. All receptors come from a human donor with Susac syndrome.

V and J are TRBV24-1 and TRBJ2-3; D is unresolved. Germline lookup yields CDR1 KGHDR and CDR2 SFDVKD. V lost 5 bases, J lost 3 bases, and 14 bases lay in between. The CDR3 has 15 amino acids. DNA for the CDR3: TGTGCCACCAGTGCCTTAGGCCCGGGTACAGATACGCAGTATTTT. It translates to CATSALGPGTDTQYF.

The CDR3: CASQGSGSYNEQFF. CDR3 DNA sequence: TGTGCCAGTCAGGGGAGTGGCTCCTACAATGAGCAGTTCTTC. The V call is TRBV28, the J call TRBJ2-1; TRBD1 is a possible D gene (6 bases). V lost 9 bases, J lost 0 bases, and 12 bases lay in between. Germline V lookup: CDR1 MDHEN, CDR2 SYDVKM. The CDR3 has 14 residues.

V gene TRBV28 combines with J gene TRBJ2-7; no clear D. Germline-derived CDR1 and CDR2 are MDHEN and SYDVKM. Trimming took off 4 bases at V and 0 bases at J, with 10 bases between the two ends. The CDR3 sequence is 14 residues long. CDR3 DNA: TGTGCCAGCAGTTACGAAGCAACCTCCTACGAGCAGTACTTC. Encoded protein: CASSYEATSYEQYF.

The chain carries TRBV19 and TRBJ2-1, with a possible D match to TRBD1 (7 bases). The CDR3 runs 15 residues. The V and J ends lost 1 base and 5 bases respectively, with 12 bases between them. Germline-derived CDR1 and CDR2 are LNHDA and SQIVND (reference sequence). CDR3 nucleotide sequence: TGTGCCAGTAGTATAGGTCAGGGGGGAAACAATGAGCAGTTCTTC. Translating gives CASSIGQGGNNEQFF. Full variable domain (outside the CDR3, taken from reference TRBV19 and TRBJ2-1): DGGITQSPKYLFRKEGQNVTLSCEQNLNHDAMYWYRQDPGQGLRLIYYSQIVNDFQKGDIAEGYSVSREKKESFPLTVTSAQKNPTAFYLCASSIGQGGNNEQFFGPGTRLTVL.

The chain employs TRBV11-2 and TRBJ2-3, with D perhaps matching TRBD2 (7 bases). Trimming took off 6 bases at V and 5 bases at J, with 15 bases between the two ends. The CDR3 is 14 amino acids. Per germline, CDR1 SGHAT and CDR2 FQNNGV. Here the CDR3 reads CASRIGGAGDTQYF. CDR3 bases: TGTGCCAGCAGAATAGGGGGGGCTGGAGATACGCAGTATTTT.

This clonotype was recorded once. The V gene is TRBV12-3 or TRBV12-4, the J gene TRBJ1-1; 8 bases line up with TRBD1. This CDR3 is 14 amino acids long. Trimming at V came to 6 bases and at J to 0 bases, leaving 3 bases not matched to a gene. This chain's CDR3 is CASRVRGLNTEAFF. For the CDR3, the DNA is TGTGCCAGCAGAGTCAGGGGGCTGAACACTGAAGCTTTCTTT.

The J gene is TRBJ2-1, the V gene TRBV27; D is unclear. Per the germline V gene, CDR1 is MNHEY and CDR2 is SMNVEV (reference sequence). Trimming removed 4 bases at V and 6 bases at J, with 4 bases between. The CDR3 loop spans 11 amino acids. The CDR3 DNA reads TGTGCCAGCAGTTATTTCAATGAGCAGTTCTTC. This gives the protein CASSYFNEQFF.

The rearrangement links TRBV3-1 to TRBJ2-1; a possible D gene is TRBD2 (6 bases). The V and J ends lost 0 bases and 6 bases respectively, with 12 bases between them. Germline-derived CDR1 and CDR2 are LGHDT and YNNKEL (reference sequence). The CDR3 sequence is 15 residues long. CDR3 residues: CASSQDVTGGNEQFF. The CDR3 DNA reads TGTGCCAGCAGCCAAGATGTAACCGGGGGCAATGAGCAGTTCTTC.

The gene calls are TRBV28 and TRBJ1-4, with D unclear. V was pared by 5 bases and J by 7 bases, with 14 bases between. Germline CDR1 is MDHEN and CDR2 is SYDVKM. This CDR3 spans 14 amino acids. The CDR3 is CASSIGGPSEKLFF. The CDR3 DNA is TGTGCCAGCAGTATCGGAGGTCCCAGTGAAAAACTGTTTTTT.

The V and J genes are TRBV12-3 or TRBV12-4 and TRBJ2-7; a possible D gene is TRBD2 (6 bases). The length of the CDR3 is 14 residues. The V end was cut by 4 bases, the J end by 3 bases, with 13 bases between. For the CDR3, the DNA is TGTGCCAGCAGTTATGGGAGGATAGACTACGAGCAGTACTTC. Translated: CASSYGRIDYEQYF.

This chain joins TRBV3-1 and TRBJ2-7; no firm D call. Germline CDR1 LGHDT, CDR2 YNNKEL (reference sequence). CDR3 length: 12 residues. V shed 3 bases and J shed 6 bases, with 9 bases lying between them. CDR3 DNA: TGTGCCAGCAGCCACCCGTCGGGCGAGCAGTACTTC. Its translation is CASSHPSGEQYF.

For the CDR3, the DNA is TGTGCCAGCAGCCAAATGGACCGCAACGAGCAGTACTTC. This codes for CASSQMDRNEQYF. The chain links TRBV14 to TRBJ2-7; D is uncertain. The CDR3 consists of 13 residues. Germline V lookup: CDR1 SGHDN, CDR2 FVKESK. The V end was cut by 2 bases, the J end by 5 bases, with 10 bases between. Full variable domain (rest looked up from reference TRBV14 and TRBJ2-7): EAGVTQFPSHSVIEKGQTVTLRCDPISGHDNLYWYRRVMGKEIKFLLHFVKESKQDESGMPNNRFLAERTGGTYSTLKVQPAELEDSGVYFCASSQMDRNEQYFGPGTRLTVT.

The chain uses TRBV9 and TRBJ2-3, with 7 bases fitting TRBD2. The junction had 6 bases not matched to a gene; V was cut back by 3 bases and J by 2 bases. The length of the CDR3 is 15 residues. Germline CDR1 SGDLS, CDR2 YYNGEE. The CDR3 reads CASSAVGLNTDTQYF. The CDR3 DNA follows: TGTGCCAGCAGCGCCGTGGGACTAAACACAGATACGCAGTATTTT.

This chain links TRBV6-1 with TRBJ2-5, with unresolved D. Germline-derived CDR1 and CDR2 are MNHNS and SASEGT. V dropped 1 base and J dropped 5 bases, with 2 bases sitting between them. The CDR3 length is 11 residues. CDR3 sequence reads: CASSEVETQYF. In nucleotides, the CDR3 is TGTGCCAGCAGTGAAGTGGAGACCCAGTACTTC.

The V and J genes are TRBV7-2 and TRBJ1-1; the D gene is possibly TRBD1 (6 bases). Deletions cut 3 bases from V and 4 bases from J, with 18 bases between. The CDR3 has 16 residues. Germline V gene data show CDR1 as SGHTA and CDR2 as FQGNSA. Here the CDR3 DNA reads TGTGCCAGCAGCTTTGGTTCGGCCCAGGGGAGCACTGAAGCTTTCTTT. This codes for CASSFGSAQGSTEAFF.

V is TRBV9 and J is TRBJ1-4, with no clear D. Trimming cost V 2 bases and J 3 bases, with 14 bases left between them. The CDR3 covers 16 residues. Per germline, CDR1 SGDLS and CDR2 YYNGEE. CDR3 DNA: TGTGCCAGCAGCGTCGGACTTAGCGAAGCTAATGAAAAACTGTTTTTT. Protein product: CASSVGLSEANEKLFF.

This clonotype was detected once. The chain recombines TRBV7-2 with TRBJ2-7; the match to TRBD2 covers 8 bases. The CDR3 is made up of 14 amino acids. Germline loops: CDR1 SGHTA, CDR2 FQGNSA. V lost 5 bases to trimming and J lost 4 bases; unmatched junction nucleotides: 7. The CDR3 DNA is TGTGCCAGCAGCGTCGACGGGGGGGCTTACGAGCAGTACTTC. Translation: CASSVDGGAYEQYF.

This rearrangement joins TRBV7-2 to TRBJ2-7; no clear D gene. CDR1 is SGHTA, CDR2 FQGNSA, per germline. This CDR3 is built from 12 residues. V was trimmed by 5 bases and J by 3 bases, leaving 8 bases between them. This CDR3 reads CASSPPGYEQYF. The CDR3 bases are TGTGCCAGCAGCCCTCCAGGCTACGAGCAGTACTTC.

The gene calls are TRBV9 and TRBJ1-1; D not resolved. CDR3 length equals 14 residues. Germline CDR1 reads SGDLS; CDR2 reads YYNGEE. V lost 0 bases, J lost 4 bases, and 10 bases lay in between. DNA for the CDR3: TGTGCCAGCAGCGTAGTCGAAGGTGGCACTGAAGCTTTCTTT. It is translated as CASSVVEGGTEAFF.

The chain employs TRBV28 and TRBJ2-3; D perhaps matches TRBD2 (6 bases). Germline assignment: CDR1 MDHEN and CDR2 SYDVKM. Trimming removed 6 bases at V and 1 base at J, with 11 bases between. The length of the CDR3 is 14 residues. The CDR3 loop is CASSRGLGTDTQYF. In nucleotides, the CDR3 is TGTGCCAGCAGCCGGGGACTTGGCACAGATACGCAGTATTTT. Filled out from reference TRBV28 and TRBJ2-3, the complete variable domain reads DVKVTQSSRYLVKRTGEKVFLECVQDMDHENMFWYRQDPGLGLRLIYFSYDVKMKEKGDIPEGYSVSREKKERFSLILESASTNQTSMYLCASSRGLGTDTQYFGPGTRLTVL.

The rearrangement uses TRBV11-2 and TRBJ2-1; D is unclear. With 3 bases removed from V and 9 bases from J, the gap between germline ends came to 6 bases. Germline V gene lookup returns CDR1 SGHAT and CDR2 FQNNGV. This CDR3 contains 11 residues. The CDR3 DNA is TGTGCCAGCAGCTTCTCAGGTGAGCAGTTCTTC. Translation gives CASSFSGEQFF.

The chain uses TRBV3-1 and TRBJ2-5; tentative D call: TRBD1 (5 bases). The V end was cut by 3 bases, the J end by 2 bases, with 7 bases between. The CDR3 sequence is 13 residues long. Germline assignment: CDR1 LGHDT and CDR2 YNNKEL (reference sequence). The CDR3 DNA follows: TGTGCCAGCAGCCAGGACACTCAAGAGACCCAGTACTTC. It yields the protein CASSQDTQETQYF.

The chain joins TRBV19 to TRBJ1-5, with 9 nucleotides matching TRBD1. This CDR3 comprises 14 residues. Looked up from germline, CDR1 is LNHDA and CDR2 is SQIVND (reference sequence). J was trimmed by 0 bases and V by 10 bases; bases with no gene match: 4. The CDR3 sequence: CAIKDRGSNQPQHF. In DNA, the CDR3 is TGTGCCATAAAGGACAGGGGTAGCAATCAGCCCCAGCATTTT.

The CDR3 sequence is CSAGTGVTEAFF. CDR3 in DNA: TGCAGTGCTGGGACAGGGGTGACTGAAGCTTTCTTT. This chain uses TRBV20-1 with TRBJ1-1; 10 bases line up with TRBD1. V dropped 5 bases and J dropped 5; count of bases not matched to a gene: 2. Per the germline V gene, CDR1 is DFQATT and CDR2 is SNEGSKA (reference sequence). CDR3 size: 12 residues.

The chain couples TRBV10-3 to TRBJ2-3; TRBD2 matches at 10 bases. V was pared by 3 bases and J by 6 bases, with 12 bases of the junction left unmatched. The CDR3 loop spans 17 amino acids. The germline gives CDR1 ENHRY, CDR2 SYGVKD. The CDR3 reads CAISDDGSGGASDTQYF. The CDR3 DNA follows: TGTGCCATCAGTGATGACGGAAGCGGGGGGGCATCGGATACGCAGTATTTT.

This rearrangement joins TRBV4-2 to TRBJ2-3, with D unresolved. The CDR3 has 15 amino acids. Germline values: CDR1 LGHNA, CDR2 YNFKEQ. Trimming took off 1 base at V and 6 bases at J, with 14 bases between the two ends. The CDR3 loop reads CASSQAEVAVDTQYF. CDR3 sequence (DNA): TGTGCCAGCAGCCAAGCAGAGGTAGCTGTGGATACGCAGTATTTT.

This clonotype is a singleton in its sample. V usage is TRBV27 and J usage is TRBJ2-6, with 11 bases that match TRBD1. The V and J ends lost 5 bases and 4 bases, in that order; junction bases with no gene match: 7. The length of the CDR3 is 17 residues. CDR1 is MNHEY, CDR2 SMNVEV, per germline (reference sequence). The CDR3 sequence: CASSTGQGASGANVLTF. Written as DNA, the CDR3 is TGTGCCAGCAGTACTGGACAGGGGGCTTCCGGGGCCAACGTCCTGACTTTC.